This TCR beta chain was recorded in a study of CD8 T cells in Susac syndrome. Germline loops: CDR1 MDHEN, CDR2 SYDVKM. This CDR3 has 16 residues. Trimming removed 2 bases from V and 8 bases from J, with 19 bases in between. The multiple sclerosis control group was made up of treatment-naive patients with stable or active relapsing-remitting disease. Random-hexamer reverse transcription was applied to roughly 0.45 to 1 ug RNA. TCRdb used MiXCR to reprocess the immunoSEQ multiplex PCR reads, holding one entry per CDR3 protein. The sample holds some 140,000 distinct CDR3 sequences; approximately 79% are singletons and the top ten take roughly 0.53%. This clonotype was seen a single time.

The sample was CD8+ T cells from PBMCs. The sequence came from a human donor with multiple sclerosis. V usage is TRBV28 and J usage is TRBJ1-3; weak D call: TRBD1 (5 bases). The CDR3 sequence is CASSLSPGPEGDTIYF. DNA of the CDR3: TGTGCCAGCAGTTTAAGCCCGGGGCCCGAAGGAGACACCATATATTTT. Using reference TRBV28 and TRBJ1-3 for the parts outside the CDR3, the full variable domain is DVKVTQSSRYLVKRTGEKVFLECVQDMDHENMFWYRQDPGLGLRLIYFSYDVKMKEKGDIPEGYSVSREKKERFSLILESASTNQTSMYLCASSLSPGPEGDTIYFGEGSWLTVV.